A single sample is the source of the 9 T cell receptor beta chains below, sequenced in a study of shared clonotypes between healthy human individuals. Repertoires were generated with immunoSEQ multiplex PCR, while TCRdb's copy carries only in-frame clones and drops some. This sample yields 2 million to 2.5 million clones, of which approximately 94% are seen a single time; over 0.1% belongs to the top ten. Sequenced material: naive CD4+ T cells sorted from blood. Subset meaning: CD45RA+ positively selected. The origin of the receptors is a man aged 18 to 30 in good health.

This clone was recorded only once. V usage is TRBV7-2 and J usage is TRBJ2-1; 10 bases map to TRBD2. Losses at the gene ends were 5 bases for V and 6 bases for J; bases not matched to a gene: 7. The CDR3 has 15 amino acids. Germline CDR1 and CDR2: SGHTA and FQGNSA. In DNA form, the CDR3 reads TGTGCCAGCAGCCAGGGACTAGCGTTGACCAATGAGCAGTTCTTC. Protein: CASSQGLALTNEQFF.

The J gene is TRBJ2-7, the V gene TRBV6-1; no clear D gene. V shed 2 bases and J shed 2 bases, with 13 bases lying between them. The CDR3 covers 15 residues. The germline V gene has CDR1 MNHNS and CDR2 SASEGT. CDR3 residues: CASSEYAKGTYEQYF. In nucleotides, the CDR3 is TGTGCCAGCAGTGAATATGCGAAAGGAACCTACGAGCAGTACTTC.

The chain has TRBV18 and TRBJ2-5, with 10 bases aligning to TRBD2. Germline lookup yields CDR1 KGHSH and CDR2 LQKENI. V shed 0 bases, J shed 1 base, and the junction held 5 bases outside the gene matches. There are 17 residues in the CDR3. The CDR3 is CASSPPGTSGAQETQYF. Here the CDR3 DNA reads TGTGCCAGCTCACCACCGGGAACTAGCGGGGCCCAAGAGACCCAGTACTTC.

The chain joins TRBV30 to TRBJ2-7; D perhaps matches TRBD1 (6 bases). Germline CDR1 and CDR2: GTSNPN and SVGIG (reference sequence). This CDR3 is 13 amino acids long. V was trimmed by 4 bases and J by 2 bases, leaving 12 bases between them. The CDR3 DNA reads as TGTGCCTGGACCCCCGGGACAACCTACGAGCAGTACTTC. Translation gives CAWTPGTTYEQYF.

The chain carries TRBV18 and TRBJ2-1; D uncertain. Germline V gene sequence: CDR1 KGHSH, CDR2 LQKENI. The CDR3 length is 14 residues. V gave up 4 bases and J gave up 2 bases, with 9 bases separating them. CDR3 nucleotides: TGTGCCAGCTCACAGGGTTCAGCCTACAATGAGCAGTTCTTC. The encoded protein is CASSQGSAYNEQFF.

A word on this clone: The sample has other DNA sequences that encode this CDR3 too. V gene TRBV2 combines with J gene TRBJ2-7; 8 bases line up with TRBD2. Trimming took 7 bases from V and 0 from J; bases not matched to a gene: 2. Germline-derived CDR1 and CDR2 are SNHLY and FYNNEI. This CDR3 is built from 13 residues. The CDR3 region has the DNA TGTGCCAGCAACCGGGGGGGCTCCTACGAGCAGTACTTC. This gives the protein CASNRGGSYEQYF. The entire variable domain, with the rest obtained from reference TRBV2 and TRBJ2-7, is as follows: EPEVTQTPSHQVTQMGQEVILRCVPISNHLYFYWYRQILGQKVEFLVSFYNNEISEKSEIFDDQFSVERPDGSNFTLKIRSTKLEDSAMYFCASNRGGSYEQYFGPGTRLTVT.

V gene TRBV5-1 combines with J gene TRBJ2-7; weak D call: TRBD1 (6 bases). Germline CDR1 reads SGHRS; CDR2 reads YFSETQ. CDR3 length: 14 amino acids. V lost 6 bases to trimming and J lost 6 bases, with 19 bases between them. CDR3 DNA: TGCGCCAGCACCGACCGGGACACGACCTCCGAGCAGTACTTC. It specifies CASTDRDTTSEQYF.

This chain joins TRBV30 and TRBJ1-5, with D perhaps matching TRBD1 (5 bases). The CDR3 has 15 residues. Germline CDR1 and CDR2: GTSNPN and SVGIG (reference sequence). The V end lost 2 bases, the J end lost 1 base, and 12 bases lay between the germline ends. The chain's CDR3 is CAWSKRRGSNQPQHF. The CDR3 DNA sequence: TGTGCCTGGAGTAAACGGCGGGGGAGCAATCAGCCCCAGCATTTT.

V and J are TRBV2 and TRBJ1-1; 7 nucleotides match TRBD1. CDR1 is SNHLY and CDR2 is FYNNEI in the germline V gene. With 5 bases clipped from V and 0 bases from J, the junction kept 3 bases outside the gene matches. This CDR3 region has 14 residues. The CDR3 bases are TGTGCCAGCAGTCCTGACAGGGTGAACACTGAAGCTTTCTTT. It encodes CASSPDRVNTEAFF.